What follows are 7 T cell receptor beta chains derived from one specimen sequenced in a study of STAT3 mutations in large granular lymphocyte leukemia. Findings and limits, study-wide: Every T-LGLL patient had at least one immunodominant TCRbeta clonotype.

Their target antigens are unknown. Method: immunoSEQ multiplex PCR; TCRdb's copy keeps in-frame clones and lacks some. The sample carries about 42,000 clones, 80% to 85% recorded once. The sample consisted of PBMCs. The source is a human donor with T large granular lymphocyte leukemia. Some clones in this sample may be carry-over from other donors' samples.

V is TRBV7-9 and J is TRBJ1-1; D is unclear. This CDR3 spans 14 amino acids. Trimming pared 2 bases from V and 4 bases from J, leaving 11 bases between. Germline-derived CDR1 and CDR2 are SEHNR and FQNEAQ (reference sequence). The CDR3 nucleotides are TGTGCCAGCAGCTTAAATGGGGATGGCACTGAAGCTTTCTTT. Amino acids: CASSLNGDGTEAFF.

The chain combines TRBV7-9 with TRBJ1-5; maybe TRBD1 (6 bases). V was clipped by 2 bases and J by 6 bases, with 11 bases between them. This CDR3 is built from 14 residues. CDR1 and CDR2 from the germline V gene are SEHNR and FQNEAQ (reference sequence). The CDR3 bases are TGTGCCAGCAGCTTAATGGGGGCGGGTCAGCCCCAGCATTTT. Translated, it gives CASSLMGAGQPQHF.

The chain couples TRBV19 to TRBJ1-2; D unclear. In germline, CDR1 is LNHDA, CDR2 SQIVND (reference sequence). V was shortened by 0 bases and J by 6 bases, with 17 bases between the two germline ends. The length of the CDR3 is 16 residues. Written as DNA, the CDR3 is TGTGCCAGTAGTATAGATCTATTGGGTCTTTTTGATGGCTACACCTTC. Protein: CASSIDLLGLFDGYTF.

V gene TRBV7-9 combines with J gene TRBJ2-5; TRBD1 is a possible D gene (6 bases). Trimming stripped 5 bases from V and 1 base from J, with 11 bases between. The germline V gene has CDR1 SEHNR and CDR2 FQNEAQ (reference sequence). CDR3 size: 14 residues. The CDR3 DNA reads TGTGCCAGCAGCCACGGACAGAGCCAAGAGACCCAGTACTTC. Translated: CASSHGQSQETQYF.

V gene TRBV28 combines with J gene TRBJ1-5; perhaps TRBD1 as D (5 bases). With 2 bases removed from V and 3 bases from J, the gap between germline ends came to 14 bases. The length of the CDR3 is 16 residues. Germline CDR1 MDHEN, CDR2 SYDVKM. The CDR3 bases are TGTGCCAGCAGTTTAGAGGGGTGGAATGACAATCAGCCCCAGCATTTT. Encoded protein: CASSLEGWNDNQPQHF.

This clone has a handful of counts. This chain joins TRBV7-2 and TRBJ2-7, with a tentative D call TRBD1 (5 bases). Germline CDR1 is SGHTA and CDR2 is FQGNSA. V lost 4 bases and J lost 3, with 7 bases in between. CDR3 length: 12 residues. The CDR3 here is CASSSTGYEQYV. DNA of the CDR3: TGTGCCAGCAGCTCTACAGGCTACGAGCAGTACGTC.

J is TRBJ1-1 and V is TRBV7-8, with TRBD1 identical over 10 bases. CDR1 is SGHVS and CDR2 is FQNEAQ in the germline V gene. Germline trimming cut 1 base from V and 7 bases from J; bases unmatched to any gene: 3. CDR3 size: 14 residues. CDR3 amino acids: CASSLGGQGGEAFF. The DNA of the CDR3 is TGTGCCAGCAGCTTAGGTGGACAGGGGGGTGAAGCTTTCTTT. The variable domain in full, with the rest retrieved from reference TRBV7-8 and TRBJ1-1, is GAGVSQSPRYKVAKRGQDVALRCDPISGHVSLFWYQQALGQGPEFLTYFQNEAQLDKSGLPSDRFFAERPEGSVSTLKIQRTQQEDSAVYLCASSLGGQGGEAFFGQGTRLTVV.